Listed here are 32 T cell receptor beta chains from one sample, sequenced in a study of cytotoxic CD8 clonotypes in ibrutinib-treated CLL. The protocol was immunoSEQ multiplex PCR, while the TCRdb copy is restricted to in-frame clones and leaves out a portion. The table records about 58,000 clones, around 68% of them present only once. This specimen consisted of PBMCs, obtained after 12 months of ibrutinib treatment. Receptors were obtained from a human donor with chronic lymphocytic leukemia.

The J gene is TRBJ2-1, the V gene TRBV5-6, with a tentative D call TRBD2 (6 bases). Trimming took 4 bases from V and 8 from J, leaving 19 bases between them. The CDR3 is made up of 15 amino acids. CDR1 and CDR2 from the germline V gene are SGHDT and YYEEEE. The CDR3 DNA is TGTGCCAGCAGCCCAACCGGGAGAAGAGGTGATGAGCAGTTCTTC. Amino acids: CASSPTGRRGDEQFF.

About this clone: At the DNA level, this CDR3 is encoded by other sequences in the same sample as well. The CDR3 is CASSYGGSYEQYF. For the CDR3, the DNA is TGTGCCAGCAGTTACGGGGGAAGCTACGAGCAGTACTTC. This chain connects TRBV6-6 to TRBJ2-7; perhaps D is TRBD1 or TRBD2 (5 bases each). V was clipped by 2 bases and J by 3 bases, with 8 bases between them. Germline CDR1 MNHNY, CDR2 SVGAGI (reference sequence). The CDR3 totals 13 residues.

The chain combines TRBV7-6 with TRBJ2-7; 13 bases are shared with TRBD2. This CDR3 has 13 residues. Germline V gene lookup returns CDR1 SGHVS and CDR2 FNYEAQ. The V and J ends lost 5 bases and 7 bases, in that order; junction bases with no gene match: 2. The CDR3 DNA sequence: TGTGCCAGCAGCCCGACTAGCGGGAGGGAGCAGTACTTC. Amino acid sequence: CASSPTSGREQYF. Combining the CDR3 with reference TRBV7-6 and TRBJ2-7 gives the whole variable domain GAGVSQSPRYKVTKRGQDVALRCDPISGHVSLYWYRQALGQGPEFLTYFNYEAQQDKSGLPNDRFSAERPEGSISTLTIQRTEQRDSAMYRCASSPTSGREQYFGPGTRLTVT.

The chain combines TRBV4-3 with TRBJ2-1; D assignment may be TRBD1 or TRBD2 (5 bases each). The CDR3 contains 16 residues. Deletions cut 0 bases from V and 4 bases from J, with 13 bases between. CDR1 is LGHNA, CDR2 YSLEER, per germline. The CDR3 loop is CASSQETRGWYNEQFF. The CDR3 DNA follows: TGCGCCAGCAGCCAAGAAACACGGGGCTGGTACAATGAGCAGTTCTTC.

This CDR3 reads CASTGTSGSSYQYF. The CDR3 nucleotides are TGTGCCAGCACCGGGACTAGCGGGAGCTCTTACCAGTACTTC. This rearrangement joins TRBV11-2 to TRBJ2-5; 14 nucleotides agree with TRBD2. The CDR3 spans 14 residues. The J segment lost 10 bases and the V segment lost 7 bases, leaving 8 bases of the junction unmatched. CDR1 SGHAT and CDR2 FQNNGV come from the germline V gene.

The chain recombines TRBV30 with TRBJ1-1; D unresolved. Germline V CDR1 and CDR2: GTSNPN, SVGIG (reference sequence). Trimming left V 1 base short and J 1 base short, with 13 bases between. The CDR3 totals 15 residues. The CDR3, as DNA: TGTGCCTGGAGTGCCATCGGCCCCTGGAACACTGAAGCTTTCTTT. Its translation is CAWSAIGPWNTEAFF.

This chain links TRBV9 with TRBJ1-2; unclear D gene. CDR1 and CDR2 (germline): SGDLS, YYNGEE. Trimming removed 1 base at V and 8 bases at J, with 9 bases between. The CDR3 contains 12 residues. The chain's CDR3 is CASSVRGGGYTF. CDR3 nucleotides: TGTGCCAGCAGCGTAAGAGGTGGCGGCTACACCTTC. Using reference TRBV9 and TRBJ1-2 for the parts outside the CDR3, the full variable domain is DSGVTQTPKHLITATGQRVTLRCSPRSGDLSVYWYQQSLDQGLQFLIQYYNGEERAKGNILERFSAQQFPDLHSELNLSSLELGDSALYFCASSVRGGGYTFGSGTRLTVV.

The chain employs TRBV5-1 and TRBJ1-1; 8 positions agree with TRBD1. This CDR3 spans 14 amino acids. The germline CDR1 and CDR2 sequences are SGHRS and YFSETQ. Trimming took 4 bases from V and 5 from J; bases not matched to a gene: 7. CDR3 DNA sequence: TGCGCCAGCAGCGTCGGACAGGGTGGGACTGAAGCTTTCTTT. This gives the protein CASSVGQGGTEAFF.

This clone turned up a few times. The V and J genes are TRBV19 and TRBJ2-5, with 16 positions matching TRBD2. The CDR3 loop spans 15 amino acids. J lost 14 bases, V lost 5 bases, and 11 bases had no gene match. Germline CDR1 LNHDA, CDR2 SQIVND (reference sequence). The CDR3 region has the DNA TGTGCCAGTAGTCCCGGGACTAGCGGGAGGGCCGCGATTTACTTC. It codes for CASSPGTSGRAAIYF. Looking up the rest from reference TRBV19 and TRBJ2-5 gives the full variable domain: DGGITQSPKYLFRKEGQNVTLSCEQNLNHDAMYWYRQDPGQGLRLIYYSQIVNDFQKGDIAEGYSVSREKKESFPLTVTSAQKNPTAFYLCASSPGTSGRAAIYFGPGTRLLVL.

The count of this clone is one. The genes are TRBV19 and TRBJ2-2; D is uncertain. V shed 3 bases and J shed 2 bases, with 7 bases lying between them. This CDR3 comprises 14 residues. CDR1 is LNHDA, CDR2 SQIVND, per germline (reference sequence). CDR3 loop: CASSIGGNTGELFF. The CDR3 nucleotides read TGTGCCAGTAGTATTGGTGGAAACACCGGGGAGCTGTTTTTT.

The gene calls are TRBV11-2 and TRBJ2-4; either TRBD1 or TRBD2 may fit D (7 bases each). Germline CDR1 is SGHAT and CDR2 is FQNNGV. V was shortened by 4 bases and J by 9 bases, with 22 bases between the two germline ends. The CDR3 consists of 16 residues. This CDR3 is CASSSYIRGGDGIQYF. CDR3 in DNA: TGTGCCAGCAGCTCATACATCAGGGGGGGAGATGGCATTCAGTACTTC.

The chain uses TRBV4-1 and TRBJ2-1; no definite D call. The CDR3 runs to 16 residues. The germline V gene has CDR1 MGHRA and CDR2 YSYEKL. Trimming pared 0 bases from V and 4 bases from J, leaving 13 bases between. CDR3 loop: CASSQDNPLGYNEQFF. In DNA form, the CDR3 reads TGCGCCAGCAGCCAAGATAACCCCCTAGGGTACAATGAGCAGTTCTTC.

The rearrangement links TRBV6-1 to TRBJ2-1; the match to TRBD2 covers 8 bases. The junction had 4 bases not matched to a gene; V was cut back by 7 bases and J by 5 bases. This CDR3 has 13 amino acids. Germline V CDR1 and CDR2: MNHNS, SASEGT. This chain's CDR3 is CASTLSGNNEQFF. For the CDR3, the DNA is TGTGCCAGCACCCTTAGCGGGAACAATGAGCAGTTCTTC.

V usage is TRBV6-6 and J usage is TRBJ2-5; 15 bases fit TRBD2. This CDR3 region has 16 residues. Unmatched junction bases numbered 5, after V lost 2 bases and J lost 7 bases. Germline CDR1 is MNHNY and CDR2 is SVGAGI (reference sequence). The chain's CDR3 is CASSYPGLAGGGTQYF. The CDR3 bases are TGTGCCAGCAGTTACCCCGGACTAGCGGGAGGGGGGACCCAGTACTTC.

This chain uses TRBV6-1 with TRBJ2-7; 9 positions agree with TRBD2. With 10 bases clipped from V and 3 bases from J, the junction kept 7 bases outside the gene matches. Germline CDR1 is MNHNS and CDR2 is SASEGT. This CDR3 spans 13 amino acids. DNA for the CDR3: TGTGCCACCTCTCTAGCGGGAATCTACGAGCAGTACTTC. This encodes CATSLAGIYEQYF.

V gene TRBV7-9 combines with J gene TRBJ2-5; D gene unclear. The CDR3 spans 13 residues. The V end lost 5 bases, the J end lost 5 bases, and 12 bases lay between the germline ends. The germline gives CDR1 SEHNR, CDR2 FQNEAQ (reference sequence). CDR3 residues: CASSPSSSETQYF. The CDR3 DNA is TGTGCCAGCAGCCCCTCCTCGAGTGAGACCCAGTACTTC.

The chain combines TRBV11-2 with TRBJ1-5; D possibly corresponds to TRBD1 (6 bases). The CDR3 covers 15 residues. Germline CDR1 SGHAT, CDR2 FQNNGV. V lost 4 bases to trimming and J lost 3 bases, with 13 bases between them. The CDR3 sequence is CASSSKTGTNQPQHF. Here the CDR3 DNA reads TGTGCCAGCAGCTCAAAGACAGGTACCAATCAGCCCCAGCATTTT.

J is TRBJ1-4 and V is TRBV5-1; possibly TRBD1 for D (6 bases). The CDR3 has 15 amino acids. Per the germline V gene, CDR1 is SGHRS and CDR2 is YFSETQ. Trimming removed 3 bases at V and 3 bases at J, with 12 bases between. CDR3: CASSSGVMANEKLFF. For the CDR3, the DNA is TGCGCCAGCAGCTCAGGGGTAATGGCTAATGAAAAACTGTTTTTT.

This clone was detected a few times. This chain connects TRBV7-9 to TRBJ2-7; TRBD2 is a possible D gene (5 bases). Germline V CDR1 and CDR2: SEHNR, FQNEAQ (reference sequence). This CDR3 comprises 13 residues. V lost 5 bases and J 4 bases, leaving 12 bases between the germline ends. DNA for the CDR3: TGTGCCAGCAGCCGGGGATCGGCATACGAGCAGTACTTC. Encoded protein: CASSRGSAYEQYF.

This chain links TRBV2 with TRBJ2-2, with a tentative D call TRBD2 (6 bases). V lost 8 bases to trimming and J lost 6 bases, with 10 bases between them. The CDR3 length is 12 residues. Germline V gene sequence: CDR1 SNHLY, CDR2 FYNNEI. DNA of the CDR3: TGTGCCAGCTTCGGGAGTCCCGGGGAGCTGTTTTTT. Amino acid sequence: CASFGSPGELFF.

The CDR3 coding sequence is TGTGCCAGTTCTGTTGGGGGTTATATTGGCACTGAAGCTTTCTTT. Encoded protein: CASSVGGYIGTEAFF. This chain links TRBV28 with TRBJ1-1; perhaps TRBD1 as D (5 bases). Germline V gene sequence: CDR1 MDHEN, CDR2 SYDVKM. Trimming cost V 9 bases and J 4 bases, with 21 bases left between them. CDR3 length equals 15 residues.

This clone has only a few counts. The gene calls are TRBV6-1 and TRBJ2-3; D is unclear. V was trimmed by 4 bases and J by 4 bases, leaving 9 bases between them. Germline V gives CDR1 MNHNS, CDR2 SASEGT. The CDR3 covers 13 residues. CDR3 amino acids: CASSVSQADTQYF. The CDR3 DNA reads TGTGCCAGCAGTGTAAGCCAAGCAGATACGCAGTATTTT.

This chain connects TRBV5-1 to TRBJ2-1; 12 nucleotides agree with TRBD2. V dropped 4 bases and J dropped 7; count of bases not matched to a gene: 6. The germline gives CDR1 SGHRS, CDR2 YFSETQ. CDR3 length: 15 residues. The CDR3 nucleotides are TGCGCCAGCAGCCTGCTAGCGGGAGGGACAAATGAGCAGTTCTTC. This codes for CASSLLAGGTNEQFF.

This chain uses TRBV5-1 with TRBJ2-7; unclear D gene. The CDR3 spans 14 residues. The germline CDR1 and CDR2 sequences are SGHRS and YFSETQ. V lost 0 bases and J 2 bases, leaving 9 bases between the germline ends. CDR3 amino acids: CASSLEVKPYEQYF. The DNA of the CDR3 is TGCGCCAGCAGCTTGGAGGTTAAGCCCTACGAGCAGTACTTC.

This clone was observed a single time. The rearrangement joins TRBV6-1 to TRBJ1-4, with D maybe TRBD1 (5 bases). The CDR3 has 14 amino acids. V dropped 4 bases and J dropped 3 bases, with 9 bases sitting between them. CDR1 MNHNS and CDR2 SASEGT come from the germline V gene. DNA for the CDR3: TGTGCCAGCAGTGGGGGGATCCCTAATGAAAAACTGTTTTTT. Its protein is CASSGGIPNEKLFF.

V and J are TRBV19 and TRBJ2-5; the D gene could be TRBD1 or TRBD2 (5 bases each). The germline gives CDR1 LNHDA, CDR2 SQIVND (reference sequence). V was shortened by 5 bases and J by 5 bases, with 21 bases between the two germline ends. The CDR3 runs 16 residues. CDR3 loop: CASSSRGRSTRETQYF. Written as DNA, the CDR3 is TGTGCCAGTAGTTCTCGGGGACGCTCGACAAGGGAGACCCAGTACTTC. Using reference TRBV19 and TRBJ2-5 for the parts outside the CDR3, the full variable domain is DGGITQSPKYLFRKEGQNVTLSCEQNLNHDAMYWYRQDPGQGLRLIYYSQIVNDFQKGDIAEGYSVSREKKESFPLTVTSAQKNPTAFYLCASSSRGRSTRETQYFGPGTRLLVL.

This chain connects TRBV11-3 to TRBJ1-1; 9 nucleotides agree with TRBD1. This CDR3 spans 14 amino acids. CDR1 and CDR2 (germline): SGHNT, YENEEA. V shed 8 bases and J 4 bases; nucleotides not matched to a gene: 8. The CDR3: CASGPGQGSTEAFF. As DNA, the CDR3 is TGTGCCAGCGGCCCGGGACAGGGTTCCACTGAAGCTTTCTTT.

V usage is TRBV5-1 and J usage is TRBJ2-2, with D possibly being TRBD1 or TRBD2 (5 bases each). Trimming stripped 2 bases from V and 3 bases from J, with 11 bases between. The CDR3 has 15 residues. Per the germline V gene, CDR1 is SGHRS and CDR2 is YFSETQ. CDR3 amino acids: CASSFARDDTGELFF. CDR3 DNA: TGCGCCAGCAGCTTTGCCAGGGACGACACCGGGGAGCTGTTTTTT.

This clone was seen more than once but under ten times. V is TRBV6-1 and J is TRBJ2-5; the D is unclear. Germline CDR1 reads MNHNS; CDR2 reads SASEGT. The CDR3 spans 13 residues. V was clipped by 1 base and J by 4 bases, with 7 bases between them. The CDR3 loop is CASSEGTAETQYF. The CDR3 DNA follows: TGTGCCAGCAGTGAAGGGACCGCAGAGACCCAGTACTTC.

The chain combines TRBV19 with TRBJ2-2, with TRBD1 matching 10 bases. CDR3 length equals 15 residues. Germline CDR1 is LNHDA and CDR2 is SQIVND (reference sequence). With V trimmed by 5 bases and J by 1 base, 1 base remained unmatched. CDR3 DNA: TGTGCCAGTAGTTGGACAGGGGGGAACACCGGGGAGCTGTTTTTT. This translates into CASSWTGGNTGELFF.

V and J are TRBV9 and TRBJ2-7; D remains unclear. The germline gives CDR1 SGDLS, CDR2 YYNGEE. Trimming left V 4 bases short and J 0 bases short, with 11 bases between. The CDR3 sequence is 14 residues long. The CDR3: CASSLGRSSYEQYF. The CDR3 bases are TGTGCCAGCAGCTTGGGCAGGTCCTCCTACGAGCAGTACTTC.

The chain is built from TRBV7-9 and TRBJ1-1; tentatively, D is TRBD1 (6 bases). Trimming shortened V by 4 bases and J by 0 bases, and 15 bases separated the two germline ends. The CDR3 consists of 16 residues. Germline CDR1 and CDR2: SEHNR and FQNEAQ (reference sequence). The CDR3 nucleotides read TGTGCCAGCAGCTCCAGGGGCCCGCTGGTGAACACTGAAGCTTTCTTT. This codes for CASSSRGPLVNTEAFF.